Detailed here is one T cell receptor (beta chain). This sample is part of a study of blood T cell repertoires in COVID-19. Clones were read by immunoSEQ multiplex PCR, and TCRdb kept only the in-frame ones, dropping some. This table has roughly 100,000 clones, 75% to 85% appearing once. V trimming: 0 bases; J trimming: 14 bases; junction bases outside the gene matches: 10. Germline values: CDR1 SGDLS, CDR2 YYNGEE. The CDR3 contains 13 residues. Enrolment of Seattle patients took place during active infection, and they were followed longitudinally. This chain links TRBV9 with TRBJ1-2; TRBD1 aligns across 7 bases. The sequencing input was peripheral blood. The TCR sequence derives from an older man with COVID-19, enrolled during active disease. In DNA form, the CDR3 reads TGTGCCAGCAGCGTAGTCGGCCCTTCGGGACAGACCTTC. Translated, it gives CASSVVGPSGQTF.